This TCR beta chain was recovered during a study of cytomegalovirus exposure and HLA in healthy donors (dated 2017 in TCRdb). A note on the overall study: In an earlier analysis of roughly 500 of the donors, approximately 300 Gb of sequence data and 120 million or so unique TCR beta sequences from 150 million to 200 million T cells were reported. Roughly 290 gigabases of sequencing data and about 92 million unique TCR sequences made up an early release that covered several hundred HLA-typed donors. Among the roughly 400 genotyped donors, around 81% belonged to the genetic ancestry cluster associated with self-reported Caucasian donors. The aim of the study was to test whether cataloging public T cell receptors could identify signatures of past pathogen exposure. The T cell repertoires of several hundred subjects were profiled by immunosequencing and related to cytomegalovirus serostatus. Along with the roughly 710-subject first cohort, a separate validation cohort of approximately 110 different subjects was used. To predict cytomegalovirus infection status, the study brought together high-throughput TCR immunosequencing, statistical association of individual TCRs with disease status, and machine learning. A later analysis re-examined previously published TCR beta repertoires from just over 650 donors and added high-resolution HLA genotyping to investigate patterns of TCR occurrence. Rather than using new phenotypic data, the later analysis identified candidate immune exposures from TCR beta sequences and from how often those sequences occurred across donors. In an earlier analysis of several hundred of the donors, high-throughput TCR beta sequencing was used to judge whether each TCR beta V gene segment behaved as functional or pseudogenic. Donor age, sex, ethnicity and CMV serostatus were compiled together with the repertoire data. Genome-wide SNP genotypes for about 65% of the 666 donors were used in a later genetic analysis, which treated that subset as a discovery cohort. All discovery cohort repertoires had been generated using a single sequencing platform. Class I and class II HLA loci were covered by the typing at four-digit resolution. The number of donors typed differed by locus, with about 629-640 for A, B, C, DRB1 and DQB1, around 500 for DQA1, over 600 for DPA1, and over 400 for DPB1. Roughly 5 DR-DQ haplotypes were handled as single units for association and clustering because linkage in the cohort was strong. Across around 400 genotyped donors of the cohort, an average of roughly 250,000 unique TCR beta nucleotide sequences per donor were sequenced, and about a sixth of those sequences were non-productive. Results the study describes overall, beyond this receptor: Because some donors lacked HLA typing at each locus, the association tests relied only on the typed subset. Only TCR beta chains were sequenced in this cohort, and the absence of alpha or paired-chain data limited detectable features. Specific HLA alleles were associated with over 15,000 TCR beta sequences at a false discovery rate of 0.05 in a later analysis. The only immune exposure information available for the cohort was CMV serostatus. A cluster of highly shared sequence variants was judged likely to be a technical artifact of the sequencing pipeline. Presence/absence analyses assumed roughly uniform sequencing depth across donors, an assumption that may not hold. In a later analysis, HLA-associated TCR beta chains were found to be more clonally expanded and to have lower generation probabilities than equally common non-associated chains. In a later analysis, several top co-occurrence clusters were reported to appear linked to parvovirus B19, influenza, CMV and Epstein-Barr virus. In vitro tests confirmed that a few of the cytomegalovirus-associated TCR beta chains recognize cytomegalovirus antigens. Because counts were too low, 15 or so rarely observed V segments, including chromosome 9 orphons, were excluded from the earlier analysis of several hundred of the donors. When HLA alleles, especially DR and DQ, strongly co-occurred, TCR associations were difficult to assign to individual alleles. Linkage disequilibrium might explain the correlated functional status among segregating V segments, but an unknown experimental factor could not be excluded. In a later analysis, most CMV-associated TCR beta chains were found to appear HLA-restricted, with HLA associations seemingly driven largely by CMV exposure. In an earlier analysis of more than 450 of the donors, most TCR beta V segments were observed in productive rearrangements about 87% or about 30% of the time, broadly matching IMGT annotations. The classifier was reported to diagnose cytomegalovirus status with high specificity and sensitivity in both the original and validation cohorts. It was suggested by the authors that the approach could potentially be generalized to other disease states and immunological phenotypes. In a later analysis, TCR association rates were found to vary across HLA loci, with the most associated TCRs seen for DRB1 alleles and the fewest for HLA-C alleles. Some IMGT-functional V segments, including TRBV6-2 and TRBV6-3, could not be distinguished by the 87-base-pair reads and were therefore excluded. Most TCR sequences were observed very rarely across donors, whereas some public TCRs were present in many individuals. A further reported finding was that TCR beta sequences accurately predicted the HLA-A and HLA-B alleles for most subjects in the first cohort. An association between a missense DCLRE1C variant and V-gene and J-gene trimming of TCR beta chains was found in a later genetic analysis and replicated in an independent cohort. A later genetic analysis reported fewer N-insertions in productive TCRs among donors in an Asian-associated ancestry cluster than the roughly 620-donor mean. A total of roughly 160 TCR beta chains were listed by the study as associated with cytomegalovirus.

From the germline V gene (reference sequence), CDR1 is SEHNR and CDR2 is FQNEAQ. The cysteine opens and the phenylalanine closes a CDR3 of 15 amino acids. Here the CDR3 DNA is all that survives: 45 bases in frame from base 1. Libraries were built with the immunoSEQ multiplex PCR assay. For the multiplex PCR, a mixture combining 60 forward primers for TCR Vbeta segments and 13 reverse primers for TCR Jbeta segments was used. The CDR3 region of rearranged TCR beta genes was amplified from genomic DNA with a multiplex PCR assay. The Illumina HiSeq System was used to sequence the amplified TCR beta libraries as 87-base-pair reads. On the study's bioinformatics: A later analysis counted tens of millions of unique TCR beta chains across the roughly 700 repertoires, and 9.5 million to 11 million of these chains were shared by at least two donors. To remove PCR and sequencing errors, raw reads were error-corrected and collapsed into unique sequences using a nearest-neighbor algorithm that merged closely related sequences. CDR3 sequences were aligned to IMGT reference sequences to assign V, D and J gene segments. For a sequence to be retained, a match of at least six nucleotides was required to both a V gene segment and a J gene segment. Rearrangements were called productive when the CDR3 lacked stop codons and stayed in frame with V and J; all others were non-productive. CDR3 was defined according to IMGT convention as the region running from the second conserved V-encoded cysteine to the conserved J-encoded phenylalanine. The earlier analysis of about 560 of the donors excluded any sequence lacking an unambiguous match to a single V gene segment. An earlier analysis of almost 600 of the donors classified V segments as functional when productive rearrangements were above 56.7% and as segregating when the standard deviation between donors was above 5%. To diagnose cytomegalovirus status from the catalog of TCR beta chain sequences, a statistical classification framework was built. V and J gene assignment, in a later analysis, came from comparing TCR nucleotide sequences with IMGT/GENE-DB human TR gene sequences. The TCRdist pipeline was used in a later analysis to assign CDR3 sequences and most-parsimonious VDJ recombination scenarios. A later analysis defined each TCR beta chain by its CDR3 amino acid sequence plus V-gene family, and excluded reads lacking a unique V-gene family. To address suspected cross-contamination and a sequencing artifact, a later analysis removed a few hundred highly shared, low-generation-probability nucleotide sequences. In a later analysis, a clonal expansion index for each public chain was calculated from normalized within-repertoire ranks of inferred template counts. In a later analysis, generation probabilities were computed with a VDJ recombination model fitted to out-of-frame rearrangements, and the resulting probabilities were checked against IGoR. In a later analysis, hypergeometric tests were used to score TCR-TCR, TCR-HLA and TCR-CMV co-occurrence, with a repertoire-size bias correction applied to TCR pairs. A later analysis estimated false discovery rates by permuting HLA or CMV assignments 20 times. A later analysis grouped co-occurring TCRs with DBSCAN, adding TCRdist sequence similarity when clustering within HLA-allele-positive subsets. Co-occurrence clustering excluded repertoires with fewer than 30,000 or more than 120,000 public chains, plus five with anomalous nucleotide sharing. In TCRdb, the immuneACCESS table is reduced to in-frame sequences with V and J assigned. These tables do not hold every clone; where another copy was compared, an unresolved V gene accounts for under half, and the others remain unexplained. The DNA was the basis for D and trimming; V, J and clone size are from that table. The sample data list some 120,000 clones, and around three quarters of these were observed just once. 3.5% to 4.5% of the sample is taken by the ten largest.

With respect to this clone: The specificity of this receptor is unknown. At one end the junction does not follow the germline gene, possibly because of a read error.

The cohort comprised fewer than 750 healthy bone marrow donors. Cohort members were all nominally healthy when sampled, although unrecorded immune exposures were likely present. The donor was CMV seropositive and belonged to the group of 250 to 300 seropositive cohort members. Every donor gave a peripheral blood sample, and the peripheral blood mononuclear cells from that sample were used for TCR beta sequencing. The Qiagen DNeasy Blood Extraction Kit was used to extract genomic DNA from the blood cell samples. The sequenced sample was PBMCs. Recombination joined TRBV7-9 with TRBJ2-7, with 9 bases in between that match TRBD1. The source of this sequence is a man younger than 40 in good health and CMV-seropositive. CDR3 protein: CSSSFIEGQGFKQYF. The DNA sequence is as follows: TGTTCCAGCAGCTTTATTGAGGGACAGGGTTTTAAGCAGTACTTC.